These T cell receptor beta chains were read from a single sample in a study of blood T cells in healthy people across ages. TCRdb called the 5' RACE reads again in MiXCR, with one record for every CDR3 protein. The sample includes about 810,000 distinct CDR3 sequences, 35% to 40% seen only once; the top ten take approximately 13%. Sequenced sample: blood. These receptors were obtained from a man between 18 and 29 years old in good health. CDR3s include the opening cysteine and the closing phenylalanine or tryptophan. D genes are given only for firm matches. Clone size, where shown, is once, few, many, or a class for clones that have expanded.

size	length	D	J	V	DNA	CDR3
-	20	-	TRBJ1-6	TRBV4-3	TGCGCCAGCAGCCAAGATCGCGCGGGTGGCAGGGGAGATAATAATTCACCCCTCCACTTT	CASSQDRAGGRGDNNSPLHF
few	17	TRBD1	TRBJ1-2	TRBV20-1	TGCAGTGCTAGAGACCGGTCTAACAGGGGGCATAACTATGGCTACACCTTC	CSARDRSNRGHNYGYTF
-	13	-	TRBJ2-1	TRBV20-1	TGCAATGCTAGAGATCCAGCGACCGAGACCCAGTTCTTC	CNARDPATETQFF
-	16	-	TRBJ1-4	TRBV6-5	TGTGCCAGCAGTCGACATCAGGGTGGGGTAAATGAAAAACTGTTTTTT	CASSRHQGGVNEKLFF
few	13	TRBD1	TRBJ2-3	TRBV30	TGTGCCTGGGAACAGGGGGCAGGAGATACGCAGTATTTT	CAWEQGAGDTQYF
-	13	-	TRBJ2-7	TRBV7-9	TGTGCCAGCAGCGTAGAGTCACGGGACGAGCAGTACTTC	CASSVESRDEQYF
few	14	-	TRBJ1-2	TRBV7-9	TGTGCCAGCAGCTTAGATCCGGGGGCCCATGGCTACACCTTC	CASSLDPGAHGYTF
-	9	-	TRBJ1-6	TRBV29-1	TGCAGGTCGCAGTCACCCCTCCACTTT	CRSQSPLHF
few	15	TRBD2	TRBJ2-3	TRBV12-3/TRBV12-4	TGTGCTAGCAGTTTAAAGGCGGGGGGTAGAGATACGCAGTATTTT	CASSLKAGGRDTQYF
-	15	TRBD1	TRBJ1-5	TRBV24-1	TGTGCCACCAGTGAATCAGGGGGCAAGAGTCCGCCCCAGCATTTT	CATSESGGKSPPQHF
-	13	-	TRBJ1-5	TRBV20-1	TGCAGTGCTGGTATACCAGGGGTTCAGCCCCAGCATTTT	CSAGIPGVQPQHF
few	15	-	TRBJ1-2	TRBV5-1	TGCGCCAGCAGCTTGGAAAGCCGGGAAAACTATGGCTACACCTTC	CASSLESRENYGYTF
-	13	TRBD1	TRBJ2-7	TRBV20-1	TGCAGTGCTAGACCAGGGGGAGCCTACGAGCAGTACTTC	CSARPGGAYEQYF
-	14	-	TRBJ2-1	TRBV5-1	TGCGTCAGCACCTCCCAAATAGTCGGGAATGAGCAGTTCTTC	CVSTSQIVGNEQFF
few	17	-	TRBJ2-3	TRBV7-2	TGTGCCAGCAGCCCCCGGTTGAGGGGCCCGGTGAAAGATACGCAGTATTTT	CASSPRLRGPVKDTQYF
-	11	-	TRBJ2-5	TRBV29-1	TGCAGCGCCGAACCTGAAGAGACCCAGTACTTC	CSAEPEETQYF
-	17	TRBD2	TRBJ2-3	TRBV6-2/TRBV6-3	TGTGCCAGCAGTTACTCGACTAGCGGGGGGATCGCAGATACGCAGTATTTT	CASSYSTSGGIADTQYF
-	16	TRBD1	TRBJ2-5	TRBV7-9	TGTGCCAGCAGCTCCCGTGATGACAGGGACCAAGAGACCCAGTACTTC	CASSSRDDRDQETQYF
-	15	TRBD1	TRBJ1-2	TRBV7-2	TGTGCCAGCAGCTCCCCAACAGGGGCGGGCTATGGCTACACCTTC	CASSSPTGAGYGYTF
few	14	TRBD1	TRBJ1-1	TRBV28	TGTGCCAGCATAGGGACAGGGGGCGTAGATGAAGCTTTCTTT	CASIGTGGVDEAFF
few	15	TRBD1	TRBJ2-4	TRBV12-3/TRBV12-4	TGTGCCAGCAGCCTAGGGGGACAGATCAAAAACATTCAGTACTTC	CASSLGGQIKNIQYF
once	16	-	TRBJ2-3	TRBV27	TGTGCCAGCAGTTTGGCGGCAGAGGTGATCACAGATACGCAGTATTTT	CASSLAAEVITDTQYF
-	17	TRBD1	TRBJ1-5	TRBV20-1	TGCAGTGCTAGAAAACTTTTGACAGGGGGCCTGGGTCAGCCCCAGCATTTT	CSARKLLTGGLGQPQHF
-	17	TRBD2	TRBJ2-2	TRBV27	TGTGCCAGCAGTTTATTAGGCCGGGGGGGTGAAGACGGGGAGCTGTTTTTT	CASSLLGRGGEDGELFF
few	13	-	TRBJ2-2	TRBV7-2	TGTGCCAGCAGCTTACAAAGTGCCGGGGAGCTGTTTTTT	CASSLQSAGELFF
many	14	-	TRBJ2-7	TRBV5-1	TGCGCCAGCAGCTTGAGCGCCAGGGCCTACGAGCAGTACTTC	CASSLSARAYEQYF
-	17	TRBD1	TRBJ1-1	TRBV5-1	TGCGCCAGCAGCTCGGGACAGTGGGAAGGGAGGGACACTGAAGCTTTCTTT	CASSSGQWEGRDTEAFF
-	13	-	TRBJ2-4	TRBV7-2	TGTGCCAGCAGCTTAAGTGAGAAAAACATTCAGTACTTC	CASSLSEKNIQYF
-	19	TRBD2	TRBJ2-1	TRBV6-1	TGTGCCAGCAGTCATGGAGGGTCCGGACGGGGGGTATCAGACAATGAGCAGTTCTTC	CASSHGGSGRGVSDNEQFF
few	15	TRBD1	TRBJ1-1	TRBV6-1	TGTGCCAGCAGACTGAAGGGACAGGGGTACACTGAAGCTTTCTTT	CASRLKGQGYTEAFF
-	13	-	TRBJ2-7	TRBV20-1	TGCAGTGCCCCACGAGGAGCCGTCCACGAGCAGTACTTC	CSAPRGAVHEQYF
many	16	-	TRBJ1-2	TRBV20-1	TGCAGTGCTAGAGATCGTCTTAGCACAGGGATTTTTGGCTACACCTTC	CSARDRLSTGIFGYTF
-	19	TRBD1	TRBJ1-1	TRBV12-3/TRBV12-4	TGTGCCAGCAGCTGGGACAGGGTTTTTACAGACACCCTGAACACTGAAGCTTTCTTT	CASSWDRVFTDTLNTEAFF
few	11	-	TRBJ1-2	TRBV20-1	TGCAGTGTTACCCTGGGGGACGGCTACACCTTC	CSVTLGDGYTF
-	12	-	TRBJ1-5	TRBV13	TGTGTCAGCAGCTTAGGCCGCGAGCCCCAGCATTTT	CVSSLGREPQHF
few	14	TRBD1	TRBJ2-7	TRBV7-3	TGTGCCAGCAGCTTAACGGACAGGGGTACCGAGCAGTACTTC	CASSLTDRGTEQYF
-	15	TRBD1	TRBJ1-2	TRBV12-3/TRBV12-4	TGTGCCAGCAGTTTAACCGGGACAGGGATCCCTGGCTACACCTTC	CASSLTGTGIPGYTF
-	11	-	TRBJ1-5	TRBV6-5	TGTGCCAGCAGTACGGGTCGAACTGTGCATTTT	CASSTGRTVHF
-	14	TRBD1	TRBJ1-1	TRBV11-1	TGTGCCAGCCTAACAGGGGGTGGTGGCACTGAAGCTTTCTTT	CASLTGGGGTEAFF